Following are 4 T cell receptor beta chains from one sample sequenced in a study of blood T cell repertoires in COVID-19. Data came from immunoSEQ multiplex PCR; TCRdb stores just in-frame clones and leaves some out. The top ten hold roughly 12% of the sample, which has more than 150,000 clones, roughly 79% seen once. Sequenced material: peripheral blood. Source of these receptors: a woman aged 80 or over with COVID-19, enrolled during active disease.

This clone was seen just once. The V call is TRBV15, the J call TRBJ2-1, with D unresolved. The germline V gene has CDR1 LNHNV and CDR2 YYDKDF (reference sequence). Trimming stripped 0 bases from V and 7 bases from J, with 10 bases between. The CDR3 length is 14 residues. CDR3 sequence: CATSRDPGRNEQFF. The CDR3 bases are TGTGCCACCAGCAGAGATCCTGGCCGAAATGAGCAGTTCTTC.

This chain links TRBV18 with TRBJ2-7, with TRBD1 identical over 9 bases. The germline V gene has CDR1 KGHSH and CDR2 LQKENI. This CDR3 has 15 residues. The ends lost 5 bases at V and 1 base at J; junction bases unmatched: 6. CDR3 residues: CASSAGTGRSYEQYF. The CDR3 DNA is TGTGCCAGCTCAGCCGGGACAGGGCGATCCTACGAGCAGTACTTC.

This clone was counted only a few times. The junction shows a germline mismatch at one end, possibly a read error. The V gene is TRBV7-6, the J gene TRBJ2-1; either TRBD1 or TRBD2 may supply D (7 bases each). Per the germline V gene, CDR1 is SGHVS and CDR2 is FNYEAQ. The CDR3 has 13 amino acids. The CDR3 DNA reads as TGTGCCAGCAGCCTAGCGGAGGGACAGGAGCAGTTCTTC. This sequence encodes CASSLAEGQEQFF.

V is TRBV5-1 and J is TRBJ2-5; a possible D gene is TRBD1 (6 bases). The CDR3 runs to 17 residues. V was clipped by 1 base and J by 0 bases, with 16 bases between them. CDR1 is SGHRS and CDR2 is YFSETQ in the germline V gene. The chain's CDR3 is CASSLQAPQGYQETQYF. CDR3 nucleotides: TGCGCCAGCAGCTTGCAGGCTCCCCAGGGGTACCAAGAGACCCAGTACTTC.